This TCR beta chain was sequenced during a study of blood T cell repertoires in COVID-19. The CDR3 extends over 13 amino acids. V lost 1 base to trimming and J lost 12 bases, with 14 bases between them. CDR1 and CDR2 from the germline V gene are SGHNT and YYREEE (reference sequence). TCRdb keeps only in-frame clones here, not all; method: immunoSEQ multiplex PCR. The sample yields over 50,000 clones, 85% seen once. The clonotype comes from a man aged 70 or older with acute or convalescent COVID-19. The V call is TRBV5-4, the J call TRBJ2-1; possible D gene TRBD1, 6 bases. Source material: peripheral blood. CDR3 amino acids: CASSLTDRPLQFF. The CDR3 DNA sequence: TGTGCCAGCAGCTTGACCGACAGGCCCCTGCAGTTCTTC.